This T cell receptor beta chain was sequenced during a study of T cell repertoires in cytomegalovirus infection. Across the study: It was the public TCR beta signatures that indicated both CMV infection and matching HLA type. General study findings and limits: CMV-specific TCR beta clonotypes restricted by HLA-C dominated the ex vivo response. Cumulative frequency of public TCR beta families picked out carriers of CMV plus the relevant HLA.

This clonotype has only one observation. What it recognizes is unknown. The V gene's germline CDR1 is SEHNR and CDR2 FQNEAQ (reference sequence). The CDR3 spans 12 residues. V was pared by 2 bases and J by 4 bases, with 6 bases between. TCRdb redid the calling of the reads with MiXCR, one entry per CDR3 protein. The sample lists more than 400,000 distinct CDR3 sequences, about a quarter occurring once. Sequencing was carried out using PBMCs. This sequence was found in a human donor in good health (CMV status not recorded). Some clones in this sample may be carry-over from other donors' samples. This chain uses TRBV7-9 with TRBJ2-7; D is unresolved. CDR3 sequence (DNA): TGTGCCAGCAGCTTATATATGTACGAGCAGTACTTC. It is translated as CASSLYMYEQYF.